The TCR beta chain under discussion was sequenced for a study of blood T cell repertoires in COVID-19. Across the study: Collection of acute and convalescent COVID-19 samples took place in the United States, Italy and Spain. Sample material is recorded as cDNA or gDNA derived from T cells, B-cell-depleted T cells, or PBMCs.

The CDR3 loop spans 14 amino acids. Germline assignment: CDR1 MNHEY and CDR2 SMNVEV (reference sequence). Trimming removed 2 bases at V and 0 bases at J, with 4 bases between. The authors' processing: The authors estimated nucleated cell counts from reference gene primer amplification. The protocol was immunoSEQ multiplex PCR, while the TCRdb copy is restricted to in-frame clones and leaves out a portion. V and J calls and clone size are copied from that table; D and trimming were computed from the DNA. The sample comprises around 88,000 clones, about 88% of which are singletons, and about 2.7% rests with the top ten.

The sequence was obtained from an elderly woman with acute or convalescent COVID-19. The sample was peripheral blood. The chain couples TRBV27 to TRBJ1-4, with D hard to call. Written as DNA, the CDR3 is TGTGCCAGCAGTTTACTAGCAACTAATGAAAAACTGTTTTTT. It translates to CASSLLATNEKLFF.